This T cell receptor beta chain was recorded in a study of shared clonotypes between healthy human individuals. The repertoire was sequenced with immunoSEQ multiplex PCR; TCRdb's copy has only in-frame clones and lacks some. The table lists about 320,000 clones, 87% of them singletons. The CDR3 is 15 amino acids. Trimming removed 1 base at V and 0 bases at J, with 7 bases between. Germline V gives CDR1 MGHRA, CDR2 YSYEKL. A word on this clone: Other DNA sequences from this sample encode an identical CDR3 as well.

The clonotype was recovered from a man younger than 35 in good health. The sequenced sample was memory CD8+ T cells sorted from blood. Stated subset: CD45RO+ cells pooled with CCR7-negative TemRA cells. This rearrangement joins TRBV4-1 to TRBJ1-3; D unclear. The CDR3 sequence: CASSQVPVSGNTIYF. The CDR3 coding sequence is TGCGCCAGCAGCCAAGTACCGGTCTCTGGAAACACCATATATTTT.